The T cell receptor (beta chain) under discussion was sequenced for a study of T cell responses to AZD1222 COVID-19 vaccine. Overall study findings and caveats: Most donors were white British, females outnumbered males, and clonal diversity was possibly underestimated. Nearly half of spike-specific TCRs reportedly target variant regions that are unmutated in the B.1.351 and B.1.1.7 variants.

Using immunoSEQ multiplex PCR, the repertoire was profiled, and TCRdb retains in-frame clones only, with some absent. The table has 100,000 or so clones, about 86% seen once. V was pared by 4 bases and J by 6 bases, with 15 bases of the junction left unmatched. Germline-derived CDR1 and CDR2 are SGHNT and YENEEA. The CDR3 extends over 16 amino acids. Concerning this clone itself: Its antigen is not identified.

The receptor was derived from an adult in good health. This chain joins TRBV11-3 and TRBJ2-7; 7 bases match TRBD1. Sequenced material: peripheral blood, taken on day 0 of AZD1222 vaccination. Here the CDR3 reads CASSSKNGTATIEQYF. The CDR3 DNA is TGTGCCAGCAGCTCAAAAAACGGGACAGCGACTATCGAGCAGTACTTC. Drawing the rest from reference TRBV11-3 and TRBJ2-7, the complete variable domain is EAGVVQSPRYKIIEKKQPVAFWCNPISGHNTLYWYLQNLGQGPELLIRYENEEAVDDSQLPKDRFSAERLKGVDSTLKIQPAELGDSAVYLCASSSKNGTATIEQYFGPGTRLTVT.